The present entry profiles one T cell receptor beta chain with its context. Germline CDR1 and CDR2: SGHNT and YYREEE (reference sequence). V dropped 2 bases and J dropped 4; count of bases not matched to a gene: 4. The CDR3 spans 14 residues. This specimen belongs to a study of blood T cell repertoires in COVID-19. Looking at the study overall: Researchers got acute and convalescent COVID-19 samples from the United States, Italy and Spain.

Libraries were prepared by immunoSEQ multiplex PCR; TCRdb keeps only in-frame clonotypes and omits some of them. The repertoire holds 30,000 to 40,000 clones, with around 88% as singletons. The V call is TRBV5-4, the J call TRBJ2-5, with 8 bases matching TRBD2. Sequenced input: peripheral blood. The receptor's source is a woman aged 70-85 years with active COVID-19. The CDR3 coding sequence is TGTGCCAGCAGCTTACCGGGGGGGCGAGAGACCCAGTACTTC. Protein sequence: CASSLPGGRETQYF.